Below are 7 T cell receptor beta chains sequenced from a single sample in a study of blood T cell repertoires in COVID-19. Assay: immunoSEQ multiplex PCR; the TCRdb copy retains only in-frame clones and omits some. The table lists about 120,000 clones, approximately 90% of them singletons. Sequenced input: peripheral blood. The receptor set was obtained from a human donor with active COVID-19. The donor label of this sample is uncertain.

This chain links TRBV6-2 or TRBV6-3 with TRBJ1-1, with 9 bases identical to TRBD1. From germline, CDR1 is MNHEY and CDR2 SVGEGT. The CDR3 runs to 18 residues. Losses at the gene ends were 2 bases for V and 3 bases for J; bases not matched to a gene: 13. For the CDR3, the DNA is TGTGCCAGCAGTTACCGGAGGACAGGGGTATCCTTGGACACTGAAGCTTTCTTT. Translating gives CASSYRRTGVSLDTEAFF.

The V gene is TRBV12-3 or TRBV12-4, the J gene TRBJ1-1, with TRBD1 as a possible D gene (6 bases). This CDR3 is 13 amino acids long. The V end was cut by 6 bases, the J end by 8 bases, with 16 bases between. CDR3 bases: TGTGCCAGCAGGCCAAACAGGGCGGAGGAAGCTTTCTTT. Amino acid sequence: CASRPNRAEEAFF.

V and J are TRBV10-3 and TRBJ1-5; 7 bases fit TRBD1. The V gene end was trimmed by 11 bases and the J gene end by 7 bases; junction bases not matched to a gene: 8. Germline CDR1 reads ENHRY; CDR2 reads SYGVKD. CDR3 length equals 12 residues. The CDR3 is CASSGGGQPQHF. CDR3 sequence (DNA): TGTGCCTCGTCAGGGGGAGGACAGCCCCAGCATTTT.

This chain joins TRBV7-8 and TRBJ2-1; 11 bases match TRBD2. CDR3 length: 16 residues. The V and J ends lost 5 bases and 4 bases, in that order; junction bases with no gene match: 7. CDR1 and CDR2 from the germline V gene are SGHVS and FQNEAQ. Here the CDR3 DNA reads TGTGCCAGCAGCGCAGAGGGACTAGCGGCGTACAATGAGCAGTTCTTC. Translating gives CASSAEGLAAYNEQFF. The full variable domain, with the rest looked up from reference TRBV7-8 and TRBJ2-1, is GAGVSQSPRYKVAKRGQDVALRCDPISGHVSLFWYQQALGQGPEFLTYFQNEAQLDKSGLPSDRFFAERPEGSVSTLKIQRTQQEDSAVYLCASSAEGLAAYNEQFFGPGTRLTVL.

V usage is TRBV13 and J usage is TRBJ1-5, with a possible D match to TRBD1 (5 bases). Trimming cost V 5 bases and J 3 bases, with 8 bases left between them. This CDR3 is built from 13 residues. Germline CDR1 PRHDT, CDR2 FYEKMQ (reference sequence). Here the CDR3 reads CASSPGYNQPQHF. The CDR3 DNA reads TGTGCCAGCAGCCCAGGGTACAATCAGCCCCAGCATTTT.

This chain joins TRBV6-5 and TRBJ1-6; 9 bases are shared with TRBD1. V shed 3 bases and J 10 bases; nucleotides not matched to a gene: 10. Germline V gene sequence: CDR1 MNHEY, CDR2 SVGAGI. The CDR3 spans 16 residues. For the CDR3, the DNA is TGTGCCAGCAGTTATGGGACAGGGAAGGGAACCTCACCCCTCCACTTT. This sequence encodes CASSYGTGKGTSPLHF.

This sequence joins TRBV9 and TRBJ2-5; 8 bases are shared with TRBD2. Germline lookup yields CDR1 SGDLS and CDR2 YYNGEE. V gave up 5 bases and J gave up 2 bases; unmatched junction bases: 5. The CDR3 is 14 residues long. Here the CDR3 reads CASRPGLVQETQYF. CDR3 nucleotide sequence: TGTGCCAGCAGACCGGGACTAGTGCAAGAGACCCAGTACTTC.